Listed here are 24 T cell receptor beta chains from one sample, sequenced in a study of early T cells in non-severe SARS-CoV-2 infection. Via MiXCR, TCRdb re-called the 5' RACE reads, giving one row per CDR3 protein. The sample shows 60,000 to 75,000 distinct CDR3 sequences, about 10% of them seen only once. This specimen was whole blood, taken at baseline. Every receptor here comes from an adult who was a healthcare worker with PCR-confirmed SARS-CoV-2 infection or an uninfected control (not recorded which).

This clonotype was recorded many times. The genes are TRBV20-1 and TRBJ1-6; TRBD1 matches 10 bases. This CDR3 has 16 residues. V dropped 6 bases and J dropped 9; count of bases not matched to a gene: 14. The germline gives CDR1 DFQATT, CDR2 SNEGSKA (reference sequence). The CDR3 protein is CSATGTGEMASSPLHF. CDR3 nucleotides: TGCAGTGCGACCGGGACAGGGGAGATGGCGAGTTCACCCCTCCACTTT.

This rearrangement joins TRBV6-5 to TRBJ1-1; D gene uncertain. Trimming left V 0 bases short and J 5 bases short, with 7 bases between. This CDR3 region has 13 residues. The germline gives CDR1 MNHEY, CDR2 SVGAGI. The CDR3, as DNA: TGTGCCAGCAGTTACTCTGAGCGGACTGAAGCTTTCTTT. This translates into CASSYSERTEAFF.

The chain links TRBV5-6 to TRBJ2-2, with 12 bases aligning to TRBD2. The CDR3 totals 17 residues. In germline, CDR1 is SGHDT, CDR2 YYEEEE. The V gene end was trimmed by 0 bases and the J gene end by 4 bases; junction bases not matched to a gene: 4. The CDR3 reads CASSLGLAGAGTGELFF. DNA for the CDR3: TGTGCCAGCAGCTTGGGACTAGCGGGAGCAGGCACCGGGGAGCTGTTTTTT.

J is TRBJ2-7 and V is TRBV6-2 or TRBV6-3; 12 bases match TRBD2. V trimming: 5 bases; J trimming: 9 bases; junction bases outside the gene matches: 5. This CDR3 spans 13 amino acids. Germline-derived CDR1 and CDR2 are MNHEY and SVGEGT. This CDR3 reads CASSRGLAGMQYF. The CDR3 bases are TGTGCCAGCAGTCGCGGACTAGCGGGAATGCAGTACTTC.

The V call is TRBV20-1, the J call TRBJ2-3; 9 nucleotides match TRBD2. CDR3 length: 19 residues. The V gene's germline CDR1 is DFQATT and CDR2 SNEGSKA (reference sequence). V was clipped by 0 bases and J by 4 bases; unmatched bases: 17. The chain's CDR3 is CSARDQTSGNPGVPDTQYF. CDR3 nucleotides: TGCAGTGCTAGAGATCAGACTAGCGGAAACCCCGGAGTGCCAGATACGCAGTATTTT.

V usage is TRBV20-1 and J usage is TRBJ1-4; 9 nucleotides agree with TRBD1. The germline gives CDR1 DFQATT, CDR2 SNEGSKA (reference sequence). V gave up 7 bases and J gave up 4 bases; unmatched junction bases: 4. The CDR3 extends over 13 amino acids. The CDR3 spells CSVRTGVNEKLFF. DNA of the CDR3: TGCAGTGTGAGGACAGGGGTTAATGAAAAACTGTTTTTT.

The table lists this clonotype with a few counts. CDR3 DNA sequence: TGTGCCGGGGGGACAGGGGGCACAGATACGCAGTATTTT. Translated, it gives CAGGTGGTDTQYF. The rearrangement links TRBV7-9 to TRBJ2-3; 10 nucleotides agree with TRBD1. The CDR3 has 13 amino acids. Germline CDR1 reads SEHNR; CDR2 reads FQNEAQ (reference sequence). Trimming cost V 11 bases and J 1 base; bases outside gene matches: 3.

This clonotype was found many times. This chain connects TRBV5-4 to TRBJ1-1, with D perhaps matching TRBD1 (6 bases). The CDR3 runs to 15 residues. In germline, CDR1 is SGHNT, CDR2 YYREEE (reference sequence). The V and J ends lost 4 bases and 4 bases respectively, with 17 bases between them. The chain's CDR3 is CASSKLDRWGTEAFF. CDR3 in DNA: TGTGCCAGCAGCAAACTAGACAGGTGGGGCACTGAAGCTTTCTTT. Full variable domain (missing parts from reference TRBV5-4 and TRBJ1-1): ETGVTQSPTHLIKTRGQQVTLRCSSQSGHNTVSWYQQALGQGPQFIFQYYREEENGRGNFPPRFSGLQFPNYSSELNVNALELDDSALYLCASSKLDRWGTEAFFGQGTRLTVV.

This clonotype was counted between two and nine times. This chain connects TRBV14 to TRBJ1-6; 7 positions agree with TRBD1. The germline gives CDR1 SGHDN, CDR2 FVKESK. V shed 4 bases, J shed 9 bases, and the junction held 9 bases outside the gene matches. The CDR3 is 15 residues long. The CDR3 region has the DNA TGTGCCAGCAGCCTGGAGATTAGGGGGCTTTCACCCCTCCACTTT. Residues: CASSLEIRGLSPLHF.

The table lists this clonotype with a count of one. The genes are TRBV6-6 and TRBJ2-3; 7 bases fit TRBD1. CDR3 length: 15 amino acids. CDR1 is MNHNY and CDR2 is SVGAGI in the germline V gene (reference sequence). With 6 bases clipped from V and 0 bases from J, the junction kept 6 bases outside the gene matches. CDR3 DNA: TGTGCCAGCAGCTTACAGGGGAGTAGCACAGATACGCAGTATTTT. Translated, it gives CASSLQGSSTDTQYF.

The V gene is TRBV29-1, the J gene TRBJ2-5; 10 nucleotides match TRBD2. The V gene's germline CDR1 is SQVTM and CDR2 ANQGSEA. Trimming at V came to 5 bases and at J to 5 bases, leaving 5 bases not matched to a gene. CDR3 length: 13 amino acids. The CDR3 here is CSVRGLASETQYF. The DNA of the CDR3 is TGCAGCGTTCGGGGACTAGCGAGCGAGACCCAGTACTTC.

There are many counts of this clonotype. J is TRBJ2-1 and V is TRBV4-3; D is perhaps TRBD1 or TRBD2 (5 bases each). The CDR3 length is 16 residues. With 0 bases removed from V and 2 bases from J, the gap between germline ends came to 11 bases. Germline V gene sequence: CDR1 LGHNA, CDR2 YSLEER. The CDR3 here is CASSQDPRGTYNEQFF. The CDR3, as DNA: TGCGCCAGCAGCCAAGATCCCCGGGGCACCTACAATGAGCAGTTCTTC.

This clonotype was detected a few times. The CDR3 coding sequence is TGCGCCAGCAGCCAAGTTTGGGTATCCACCGGGGAGCTGTTTTTT. It codes for CASSQVWVSTGELFF. The chain has TRBV4-1 and TRBJ2-2; the D is unclear. Trimming took 1 base from V and 4 from J, leaving 10 bases between them. CDR3 length: 15 residues. CDR1 and CDR2 (germline): MGHRA, YSYEKL.

Here the CDR3 DNA reads TGTGCCAGCAGCTTAACAACAGGGGGGACTGAAGCTTTCTTT. Translating it yields CASSLTTGGTEAFF. The chain is built from TRBV7-9 and TRBJ1-1; 8 nucleotides match TRBD1. CDR1 SEHNR and CDR2 FQNEAQ come from the germline V gene (reference sequence). The CDR3 totals 14 residues. Losses at the gene ends were 2 bases for V and 5 bases for J; bases not matched to a gene: 4.

A few counts support this clonotype. The gene calls are TRBV4-2 and TRBJ1-5, with 9 bases identical to TRBD1. J lost 2 bases, V lost 4 bases, and 6 bases had no gene match. This CDR3 is 16 amino acids long. Germline assignment: CDR1 LGHNA and CDR2 YNFKEQ. The CDR3 reads CASSREDRGGNQPQHF. For the CDR3, the DNA is TGTGCCAGCAGCCGGGAGGACAGGGGTGGCAATCAGCCCCAGCATTTT.

This clonotype has at least ten counts. The genes are TRBV3-1 and TRBJ2-7; tentatively, D is TRBD2 (6 bases). Germline values: CDR1 LGHDT, CDR2 YNNKEL (reference sequence). Between the trimmed V and J ends, which lost 0 bases and 5 bases, there was a span of 14 bases. This CDR3 region has 15 residues. CDR3 nucleotides: TGTGCCAGCAGCCAAGATTTGGTTAGCGGAAACGAGCAGTACTTC. It is translated as CASSQDLVSGNEQYF.

This clonotype has a count of ten or more. This chain uses TRBV7-2 with TRBJ2-1, with D possibly matching TRBD1 (5 bases). CDR1 SGHTA and CDR2 FQGNSA come from the germline V gene. This CDR3 is built from 14 residues. The V and J ends lost 1 base and 3 bases respectively, with 7 bases between them. The CDR3 here is CASSLGGGYNEQFF. The CDR3, as DNA: TGTGCCAGCAGCTTAGGGGGCGGCTACAATGAGCAGTTCTTC. The full variable domain, in which reference TRBV7-2 and TRBJ2-1 provide the parts outside the CDR3, is GAGVSQSPSNKVTEKGKDVELRCDPISGHTALYWYRQSLGQGLEFLIYFQGNSAPDKSGLPSDRFSAERTGGSVSTLTIQRTQQEDSAVYLCASSLGGGYNEQFFGPGTRLTVL.

Many counts were recorded for this clonotype. V is TRBV7-8 and J is TRBJ1-2; TRBD1 agrees at 11 bases. This CDR3 comprises 17 residues. Trimming cost V 5 bases and J 7 bases; bases outside gene matches: 15. Germline V gene data show CDR1 as SGHVS and CDR2 as FQNEAQ. CDR3 in DNA: TGTGCCAGCAGCCAACGGACAGGGGGCGTGAAATGGGCTGGCTACACCTTC. Amino acids: CASSQRTGGVKWAGYTF.

This clonotype was counted only a few times. V is TRBV5-6 and J is TRBJ2-1; 7 nucleotides line up with TRBD2. V was clipped by 6 bases and J by 1 base; unmatched bases: 7. CDR1 is SGHDT, CDR2 YYEEEE, per germline. The CDR3 spans 15 residues. CDR3 DNA: TGTGCCAGCACCCCGGGGGGTCGATCCTACAATGAGCAGTTCTTC. Its protein product is CASTPGGRSYNEQFF.

This clonotype is medium-sized in the sample. This chain connects TRBV7-6 to TRBJ2-7; a weak D match, TRBD2 (6 bases). Germline loops: CDR1 SGHVS, CDR2 FNYEAQ. This CDR3 has 12 residues. V was cut by 5 bases and J by 6 bases, with 11 bases left in between. The chain's CDR3 is CASSVRRGEQYF. CDR3 DNA sequence: TGTGCCAGCAGCGTCAGGAGGGGCGAGCAGTACTTC.

V is TRBV7-2 and J is TRBJ2-7; perhaps TRBD2 as D (5 bases). There are 14 residues in the CDR3. Germline lookup yields CDR1 SGHTA and CDR2 FQGNSA. The V gene lost 6 bases and the J gene lost 2 bases, with 14 bases spanning the gap. The CDR3 reads CASSRGGSTYEQYF. The CDR3 coding sequence is TGTGCCAGCAGTCGCGGAGGTTCAACCTACGAGCAGTACTTC. The entire variable domain, with the rest obtained from reference TRBV7-2 and TRBJ2-7, is as follows: GAGVSQSPSNKVTEKGKDVELRCDPISGHTALYWYRQSLGQGLEFLIYFQGNSAPDKSGLPSDRFSAERTGGSVSTLTIQRTQQEDSAVYLCASSRGGSTYEQYFGPGTRLTVT.

The rearrangement uses TRBV5-5 and TRBJ2-1, with 8 bases aligning to TRBD1. The CDR3 is 14 amino acids. From germline, CDR1 is SGHKS and CDR2 YYEKEE (reference sequence). Trimming removed 6 bases from V and 6 bases from J; junction bases left unmatched: 8. This chain's CDR3 is CASNDRGASNEQFF. CDR3 bases: TGTGCCAGCAACGACAGGGGCGCCTCCAATGAGCAGTTCTTC.

This clonotype has a handful of counts. The rearrangement joins TRBV7-9 to TRBJ2-1; 8 bases fit TRBD2. CDR3 length equals 17 residues. V trimming: 5 bases; J trimming: 0 bases; junction bases outside the gene matches: 9. Germline CDR1 is SEHNR and CDR2 is FQNEAQ (reference sequence). In DNA, the CDR3 is TGTGCCAGCAGCACCCAGACTAGCGCGAGCTCCTACAATGAGCAGTTCTTC. It is translated as CASSTQTSASSYNEQFF.

This clonotype has only a few counts. J is TRBJ2-3 and V is TRBV7-9, with D hard to call. This CDR3 comprises 14 residues. The germline gives CDR1 SEHNR, CDR2 FQNEAQ (reference sequence). Trimming removed 1 base from V and 1 base from J, with 6 bases in between. The CDR3 here is CASSLGWGTDTQYF. CDR3 DNA: TGTGCCAGCAGCTTAGGCTGGGGCACAGATACGCAGTATTTT.